This is a list of T cell receptor beta chains from one sample in a study of blood T cell repertoires in COVID-19. Some clones are missing from TCRdb's copy, which holds only in-frame ones; the method was immunoSEQ multiplex PCR. Of roughly 90,000 clones in the sample, 85% to 90% are singletons; the top ten hold roughly 1.5%. Sequences were obtained from peripheral blood. The receptors here all came from a human donor with active COVID-19. The donor label of this sample is uncertain. CDR3s include the opening cysteine and the closing phenylalanine or tryptophan. The order of the fields is clone size, J gene, V gene, D gene, CDR3 DNA, CDR3 protein. D genes are given only for firm matches. Not every row has a clone size; where given, it reads once, few, many or a size class.

-,TRBJ2-2,TRBV29-1,TRBD1,TGCAGCGTTGAAGGACAGGGGGGTATCGGGGAGCTGTTTTTT,CSVEGQGGIGELFF
-,TRBJ2-5,TRBV10-3,TRBD1,TGTGCCATCAGGGGGACAGGGGGCGGGGAGACCCAGTACTTC,CAIRGTGGGETQYF
-,TRBJ1-5,TRBV4-3,TRBD1,TGCGCCAGCAGCCAAAACAGGGGTCGGGATCAGCCCCAGCATTTT,CASSQNRGRDQPQHF
-,TRBJ2-1,TRBV7-8,-,TGTGCCAGCAGCTTAGGTCTAGCTCATAATGAGCAGTTCTTC,CASSLGLAHNEQFF
once,TRBJ2-5,TRBV18,TRBD1,TGTGCCAGCTCATCAACAGGGGTGGGTCAAGAGACCCAGTACTTC,CASSSTGVGQETQYF
-,TRBJ2-1,TRBV5-4,TRBD1,TGTGCCAGCAGCTTGCCGGGACAGAAGATTTACAATGAGCAGTTCTTC,CASSLPGQKIYNEQFF
-,TRBJ2-3,TRBV9,-,TGTGCCAGCAGCTTTCAGGGAACAGATACGCAGTATTTT,CASSFQGTDTQYF
few,TRBJ2-6,TRBV14,TRBD2,TGTGCCAGCAGCCATCTACCGGGACTAGCAAGCTCTGGGGCCAACGTCCTGACTTTC,CASSHLPGLASSGANVLTF
once,TRBJ2-7,TRBV6-5,-,TGTGCCAGCACCGGAGAGGGCGCCTACGAGCAGTACTTC,CASTGEGAYEQYF
-,TRBJ1-1,TRBV7-2,TRBD1,TGTGCCAGCAGCCCCGGGACAGGGAGCACTGAAGCTTTCTTT,CASSPGTGSTEAFF
-,TRBJ2-2,TRBV25-1,TRBD1,TGTGCCAGCGTTGGGGGGGACAGGGACTACACCGGGGAGCTGTTTTTT,CASVGGDRDYTGELFF
-,TRBJ1-3,TRBV18,TRBD1,TGTGCCAGCTCACCCACCGGGACAGGGGAAGGAAACACCATATATTTT,CASSPTGTGEGNTIYF
once,TRBJ1-2,TRBV5-1,TRBD1,TGCGCCAGCAGCCTGGGGACAGGGGTGGCCTATGGCTACACCTTC,CASSLGTGVAYGYTF